The sequence of this TCR beta chain was determined in a study of blood T cell repertoires in COVID-19. Trimming took 5 bases from V and 0 from J, leaving 19 bases between them. Germline V lookup: CDR1 LNHNV, CDR2 YYDKDF (reference sequence). CDR3 length: 17 residues. Original processing methods: Cell counts per sample came from amplifying reference gene primers. TCRdb keeps only in-frame clones here, not all; method: immunoSEQ multiplex PCR. The V and J calls and clone size were taken over from that table, and D and trimming were inferred from the DNA. The repertoire holds 150,000 to 200,000 clones, with just under 90% as singletons.

The receptor's source is a man aged 18 to 29 with active or convalescent COVID-19. The chain employs TRBV15 and TRBJ1-1; perhaps TRBD1 as D (6 bases). The sample consisted of peripheral blood. The CDR3: CATSPDPGGRMNTEAFF. The CDR3 DNA is TGTGCCACCAGCCCCGATCCTGGGGGCAGGATGAACACTGAAGCTTTCTTT.